This is a list of T cell receptor beta chains from one sample in a study. One entry per CDR3 protein results from TCRdb running MiXCR on the RT-PCR reads. The table records hundreds of thousands of distinct CDR3 sequences, approximately 15% of them present only once. Material for sequencing was memory CD4+ T cells from blood. The receptors shown here come from a female donor in good health, serving as a healthy control. The CDR3 runs from the conserved cysteine through the conserved F or W. D genes are given only for firm matches. Some rows have no size entry. The others give once, few or many, or a class for an expanded clone.

size: few
D: -
V: TRBV20-1
J: TRBJ2-3
CDR3: CSARAQPTDTQYF
DNA: TGCAGTGCTAGAGCCCAACCCACAGATACGCAGTATTTT

size: -
D: -
V: TRBV27
J: TRBJ1-1
CDR3: CASSLLRFMNTEAFF
DNA: TGTGCCAGCAGTTTATTACGGTTCATGAACACTGAAGCTTTCTTT

size: many
D: TRBD2
V: TRBV10-3
J: TRBJ2-1
CDR3: CAISEEREYSNEQFF
DNA: TGTGCCATCAGTGAAGAGCGGGAGTATAGCAATGAGCAGTTCTTC

size: -
D: TRBD1
V: TRBV10-3
J: TRBJ1-1
CDR3: CATTVRDREEAFF
DNA: TGTGCCACCACTGTAAGGGACAGGGAGGAAGCTTTCTTT

size: -
D: TRBD2
V: TRBV7-3
J: TRBJ2-3
CDR3: CASGKAGVGDTQYF
DNA: TGTGCCAGCGGAAAAGCGGGAGTAGGAGATACGCAGTATTTT

size: -
D: -
V: TRBV6-2/TRBV6-3
J: TRBJ1-2
CDR3: CASSRFLYGYTF
DNA: TGTGCCAGCAGTAGATTTCTCTATGGCTACACCTTC

size: few
D: -
V: TRBV11-2
J: TRBJ1-1
CDR3: CASSPSLSTEAFF
DNA: TGTGCCAGCAGCCCTTCCTTGAGCACTGAAGCTTTCTTT

size: -
D: -
V: TRBV4-3
J: TRBJ1-3
CDR3: CASSQAVGSSGNTIYF
DNA: TGCGCCAGCAGCCAAGCGGTTGGGAGCTCTGGAAACACCATATATTTT

size: -
D: TRBD2
V: TRBV4-3
J: TRBJ2-1
CDR3: CASSQETGGPYNKQFF
DNA: TGCGCCAGCAGCCAAGAGACGGGGGGGCCTTACAATAAGCAGTTCTTC

size: -
D: TRBD2
V: TRBV7-2
J: TRBJ2-3
CDR3: CASSPGTSGRRDTQYF
DNA: TGTGCCAGCAGCCCGGGGACTAGCGGGAGGAGAGATACGCAGTATTTT

size: few
D: -
V: TRBV5-1
J: TRBJ2-7
CDR3: CASSLKGEYEQYF
DNA: TGCGCCAGCAGCTTGAAGGGGGAATACGAGCAGTACTTC

size: few
D: -
V: TRBV7-2
J: TRBJ1-5
CDR3: CASSLFHRGNQPQHF
DNA: TGTGCCAGCAGCTTATTTCATCGGGGCAATCAGCCCCAGCATTTT

size: few
D: -
V: TRBV9
J: TRBJ1-6
CDR3: CASSVAMAANSPLHF
DNA: TGTGCCAGCAGCGTAGCTATGGCAGCTAATTCACCCCTCCACTTT

size: many
D: -
V: TRBV4-3
J: TRBJ2-2
CDR3: CASSQEVTMTGELFF
DNA: TGCGCCAGCAGCCAAGAGGTCACAATGACCGGGGAGCTGTTTTTT

size: many
D: TRBD2
V: TRBV5-6
J: TRBJ2-7
CDR3: CASSLWREFYEQYF
DNA: TGTGCCAGCAGCTTGTGGCGGGAGTTTTACGAGCAGTACTTC

size: -
D: TRBD2
V: TRBV19
J: TRBJ2-5
CDR3: CASSIRLAGGQETQYF
DNA: TGTGCCAGTAGTATTCGACTAGCGGGGGGCCAAGAGACCCAGTACTTC

size: -
D: -
V: TRBV4-1
J: TRBJ2-3
CDR3: CASSQERAFSTDTQYF
DNA: TGCGCCAGCAGCCAAGAGAGGGCTTTTAGCACAGATACGCAGTATTTT

size: medium-sized
D: TRBD1
V: TRBV29-1
J: TRBJ1-5
CDR3: CSVGQGAASGQPQHF
DNA: TGCAGCGTCGGGCAGGGGGCTGCGTCGGGTCAGCCCCAGCATTTT

size: few
D: -
V: TRBV6-5
J: TRBJ1-2
CDR3: CASSYSSSIGYGYTF
DNA: TGTGCCAGCAGTTACTCGTCCAGCATAGGGTATGGCTACACCTTC

size: many
D: -
V: TRBV24-1
J: TRBJ2-2
CDR3: CATSDFRGGSTGELFF
DNA: TGTGCCACCAGTGATTTCCGGGGAGGTAGTACCGGGGAGCTGTTTTTT

size: many
D: TRBD1
V: TRBV5-1
J: TRBJ2-7
CDR3: CASRPTGTGLAYEQYF
DNA: TGCGCCAGCAGACCTACCGGGACAGGGTTAGCCTACGAGCAGTACTTC

size: -
D: -
V: TRBV20-1
J: TRBJ1-4
CDR3: CSARRVGGPRLFF
DNA: TGCAGTGCCAGACGAGTGGGGGGCCCGCGACTGTTTTTT

size: many
D: -
V: TRBV20-1
J: TRBJ2-3
CDR3: CSATGWTLNTDTQYF
DNA: TGCAGTGCTACGGGCTGGACACTAAACACAGATACGCAGTATTTT

size: few
D: -
V: TRBV5-1
J: TRBJ1-1
CDR3: CASSLMPRTEAFF
DNA: TGCGCCAGCAGCCTGATGCCCAGGACTGAAGCTTTCTTT

size: -
D: -
V: TRBV29-1
J: TRBJ2-7
CDR3: CSVEGGRGSTSMYF
DNA: TGCAGCGTTGAAGGTGGACGGGGAAGTACGAGCATGTACTTC

size: few
D: -
V: TRBV7-2
J: TRBJ2-7
CDR3: CASSLVGPTAYEQYF
DNA: TGTGCCAGCAGCTTAGTAGGTCCTACGGCGTACGAGCAGTACTTC

size: many
D: -
V: TRBV4-2
J: TRBJ2-1
CDR3: CASSQVSGANEQFF
DNA: TGTGCCAGCAGCCAAGTCTCAGGGGCCAATGAGCAGTTCTTC

size: -
D: -
V: TRBV20-1
J: TRBJ2-5
CDR3: CSARGKAGQETQYF
DNA: TGCAGTGCCCGAGGGAAGGCAGGACAAGAGACCCAGTACTTC

size: few
D: TRBD1
V: TRBV20-1
J: TRBJ1-5
CDR3: CSASGQGGSNQPQHF
DNA: TGCAGTGCTAGCGGACAGGGGGGAAGCAATCAGCCCCAGCATTTT

size: few
D: -
V: TRBV27
J: TRBJ2-1
CDR3: CASSPTQYNEQFF
DNA: TGTGCCAGCAGTCCAACACAGTACAATGAGCAGTTCTTC

size: few
D: -
V: TRBV27
J: TRBJ1-5
CDR3: CASSLVLNNQPQHF
DNA: TGTGCCAGCAGTTTAGTACTTAATAATCAGCCCCAGCATTTT

size: many
D: -
V: TRBV6-5
J: TRBJ1-1
CDR3: CASRRGQTNTEAFF
DNA: TGTGCCAGCAGACGGGGACAAACGAACACTGAAGCTTTCTTT

size: -
D: -
V: TRBV6-5
J: TRBJ2-6
CDR3: CASSYWGSGANVLTF
DNA: TGTGCCAGCAGTTACTGGGGGTCTGGGGCCAACGTCCTGACTTTC

size: few
D: -
V: TRBV29-1
J: TRBJ1-4
CDR3: CSASRGSYEKLFF
DNA: TGCAGCGCCAGCAGGGGATCGTATGAAAAACTGTTTTTT

size: few
D: -
V: TRBV5-1
J: TRBJ1-2
CDR3: CASSAPDRPGYTF
DNA: TGCGCCAGCAGCGCCCCGGACAGACCAGGCTACACCTTC

size: -
D: -
V: TRBV5-1
J: TRBJ1-5
CDR3: CASSRDGYSNQPQHF
DNA: TGCGCCAGCAGCCGGGACGGATATAGCAATCAGCCCCAGCATTTT

size: -
D: -
V: TRBV7-2
J: TRBJ1-2
CDR3: CASSLKGLGGYTF
DNA: TGTGCCAGCAGCTTAAAGGGATTGGGTGGCTACACCTTC

size: few
D: -
V: TRBV7-9
J: TRBJ2-3
CDR3: CASSRIGADTQYF
DNA: TGTGCCAGCAGCCGGATTGGTGCAGATACGCAGTATTTT

size: -
D: TRBD2
V: TRBV11-2
J: TRBJ2-1
CDR3: CASSSPAGGSDEQFF
DNA: TGTGCCAGCAGCTCTCCAGCGGGAGGATCGGATGAGCAGTTCTTC

size: few
D: TRBD2
V: TRBV20-1
J: TRBJ2-3
CDR3: CSAPELAGVNTDTQYF
DNA: TGCAGTGCCCCAGAACTAGCGGGGGTGAACACAGATACGCAGTATTTT

size: many
D: -
V: TRBV27
J: TRBJ2-7
CDR3: CASSLVEEQYF
DNA: TGTGCCAGCAGTTTAGTGGAAGAGCAGTACTTC

size: few
D: TRBD2
V: TRBV4-1
J: TRBJ2-3
CDR3: CASSQDRASGSLTDTQYF
DNA: TGCGCCAGCAGCCAAGATAGGGCTAGCGGGAGTTTAACAGATACGCAGTATTTT